The rows below give T cell receptor beta chains drawn from one sample of a study of T cell repertoires in cytomegalovirus infection. A single record per CDR3 protein comes from TCRdb applying MiXCR to the reads. This sample has some 300,000 distinct CDR3 sequences, with 15% to 20% found just once. Material for sequencing was PBMCs. All receptors come from a human donor in good health (CMV status not recorded). Some clones in this sample may be carry-over from other donors' samples. Both conserved end residues are trimmed from each CDR3. The order of the fields is clone size, J gene, V gene, CDR3 protein. Clone size appears in some rows only: once, few, many, or a class for an expanded clone.

>many|TRBJ2-7|TRBV6-1
ASSRTGLEYEQY
>many|TRBJ2-3|TRBV6-1
ASSQAGSGTDTQY
>.|TRBJ2-7|TRBV3-1
ASSQATGVAEQY
>.|TRBJ2-5|TRBV19
ASSLNRDRQETQY
>.|TRBJ2-2|TRBV10-3
AISAGLAGNTGELF
>.|TRBJ1-1|TRBV4-1
ASSQDARGLTEAF
>.|TRBJ2-7|TRBV6-6
ASSEQGGQY
>few|TRBJ2-7|TRBV27
ASSLWPGAYEQY
>.|TRBJ2-7|TRBV2
ASRNDIYEQY
>many|TRBJ1-3|TRBV28
ASSRERGRYSGNTIY
>.|TRBJ1-5|TRBV7-2
ASSLVTGIDQPQH
>many|TRBJ2-2|TRBV7-2
ASSMRLASTGELF
>few|TRBJ1-3|TRBV4-1
ASSRGSSGNTIY
>.|TRBJ2-1|TRBV28
ASSGYRGDEQF
>many|TRBJ2-7|TRBV7-2
ASSPLPTGTYEQY
>few|TRBJ1-1|TRBV9
ASSVAPGEENEAF
>many|TRBJ1-1|TRBV2
ASSLLNTEAF
>.|TRBJ2-3|TRBV5-1
ASSLSSLDTQY
>many|TRBJ2-7|TRBV7-8
ASSLAGTLAHEQY
>few|TRBJ1-6|TRBV9
ASSSQQGSPLH
>few|TRBJ2-4|TRBV20-1
SAGSRQKNIQY
>few|TRBJ2-5|TRBV6-6
ASSSASETQY
>many|TRBJ1-2|TRBV5-1
ASSPDGQGTYT
>.|TRBJ1-3|TRBV4-1
ASSQDREGRITIY
>once|TRBJ1-4|TRBV2
ASSGQGKLF
>.|TRBJ1-3|TRBV9
ASSVSNRGAGNTIY
>few|TRBJ2-7|TRBV12-3/TRBV12-4
ASSSQGGPYEQY
>.|TRBJ1-2|TRBV12-3/TRBV12-4
ASSFLPGQGYT
>many|TRBJ2-3|TRBV7-6
ASSLGGDYLADTQY
>.|TRBJ2-7|TRBV6-5
ASSYSGTGMYEQY
>.|TRBJ2-5|TRBV25-1
ASSVYETQY
>many|TRBJ2-7|TRBV7-8
ASSSHRVGGGQY
>many|TRBJ2-5|TRBV10-3
AISGSGVQETQY
>.|TRBJ1-2|TRBV3-1
ASSREGEDYGYT
>.|TRBJ1-1|TRBV2
ASSERRGVGTEAF
>many|TRBJ1-5|TRBV28
ASTPGGRDNQPQH
>.|TRBJ2-7|TRBV10-3
AISDPWGESYEQY
>many|TRBJ1-1|TRBV25-1
ASSAPHGTPGTWHTEAF
>.|TRBJ1-6|TRBV28
ASSAPQTSPLH
>few|TRBJ2-4|TRBV7-9
ASSLVGGGNIQY
>.|TRBJ2-7|TRBV15
ATSRSGLGNDEQY
>.|TRBJ1-1|TRBV5-6
ASSLATASEAF
>many|TRBJ2-2|TRBV7-2
ASSLVGGTGELF
>once|TRBJ1-6|TRBV20-1
SARDQGPNSPLH
>few|TRBJ1-1|TRBV10-3
AISELGGGGTEAF
>few|TRBJ2-7|TRBV7-2
ASSFGTGEYEQY
>.|TRBJ2-7|TRBV6-2/TRBV6-3
ASSYGPGQESYEQY
>many|TRBJ1-5|TRBV12-3/TRBV12-4
ASSSGTGVQPQH
>.|TRBJ2-2|TRBV5-1
ASSFDAWELF
>many|TRBJ1-1|TRBV6-1
ASITRGTNTEAF
>.|TRBJ1-5|TRBV20-1
SARGARDQPQH
>many|TRBJ2-1|TRBV7-8
ASSLQGLSNEQF
>few|TRBJ2-2|TRBV20-1
SATLSGRTGELF